What follows are 24 T cell receptor beta chains derived from one specimen sequenced in a study of Graves' ophthalmopathy and Graves' hyperthyroidism. From RNA, the CDR3 regions of TCR beta chains were amplified and sequenced. First-round RT-PCR employed HTBI primers, with a second-round multiplex PCR after it. MiXCR, applied by TCRdb to the multiplex PCR reads, yields one record per CDR3 protein. The sample has hundreds of thousands of distinct CDR3 sequences; around 21% are singletons. Sequenced: peripheral blood. These receptors were collected from a woman aged 18-29 years with stable Graves' hyperthyroidism.

This clonotype was seen many times. The CDR3 region is CASSTQLGNEQYF. The CDR3 nucleotides are TGTGCCAGCAGCACACAGTTGGGGAACGAGCAGTACTTC. V gene TRBV7-2 combines with J gene TRBJ2-7, with D uncertain. The CDR3 has 13 residues. The V end lost 5 bases, the J end lost 5 bases, and 13 bases lay between the germline ends. The germline V gene encodes CDR1 SGHTA and CDR2 FQGNSA.

This clonotype occurred many times. This rearrangement joins TRBV20-1 to TRBJ1-1; D remains ambiguous. The V gene lost 7 bases and the J gene lost 1 base, with 13 bases spanning the gap. This CDR3 comprises 13 residues. Germline V gene sequence: CDR1 DFQATT, CDR2 SNEGSKA (reference sequence). CDR3 DNA sequence: TGCAGTGGCGGCAGCCCAGGGAACACTGAAGCTTTCTTT. This sequence encodes CSGGSPGNTEAFF.

V gene TRBV12-3 or TRBV12-4 combines with J gene TRBJ1-2; D unresolved. The CDR3 is made up of 13 amino acids. V was clipped by 4 bases and J by 4 bases, with 10 bases between them. CDR3 DNA: TGTGCCAGCAGTTACAGACGGTTCTATGGCTACACCTTC. This encodes CASSYRRFYGYTF.

This clonotype was detected ten times or more. The V gene is TRBV20-1, the J gene TRBJ1-2; D remains unclear. The CDR3 has 14 residues. Trimming shortened V by 0 bases and J by 4 bases, and 12 bases separated the two germline ends. Per germline, CDR1 DFQATT and CDR2 SNEGSKA (reference sequence). For the CDR3, the DNA is TGCAGTGCTAGAGAGGCAGAGCCTCCCTATGGCTACACCTTC. This encodes CSAREAEPPYGYTF.

Notes on this clonotype: This may stem from a read error, because a much larger clone lies one nucleotide away. The CDR3 reads CSSMPSGSDEQYF. The CDR3 DNA reads TGCTCCAGCATGCCTAGCGGGAGTGACGAGCAGTACTTC. The rearrangement joins TRBV10-1 to TRBJ2-7, with 10 bases identical to TRBD2. Looked up from germline, CDR1 is WNHNN and CDR2 is SYGVQD (reference sequence). The CDR3 length is 13 residues.

This clonotype was detected many times. The genes are TRBV6-5 and TRBJ2-3, with D perhaps given as TRBD1 or TRBD2 (5 bases each). CDR1 and CDR2 from the germline V gene are MNHEY and SVGAGI. The V and J ends lost 4 bases and 6 bases respectively, with 14 bases between them. This CDR3 spans 14 amino acids. CDR3 coding DNA: TGTGCCAGCAGTTCATTGAGGGGAGCGGATACGCAGTATTTT. Its translation: CASSSLRGADTQYF.

The chain links TRBV24-1 to TRBJ2-5; D not resolved. CDR1 KGHDR and CDR2 SFDVKD come from the germline V gene. V was cut by 2 bases and J by 3 bases, with 3 bases left in between. The CDR3 totals 12 residues. The CDR3 protein is CATSDYEETQYF. The CDR3 coding sequence is TGTGCCACCAGTGATTACGAAGAGACCCAGTACTTC.

V and J are TRBV3-1 and TRBJ2-7; D remains ambiguous. Deletions cut 4 bases from V and 0 bases from J, with 25 bases between. This CDR3 comprises 19 residues. Germline CDR1 is LGHDT and CDR2 is YNNKEL (reference sequence). CDR3 in amino acids: CASSPVAAFLGSTSYEQYF. CDR3 in DNA: TGTGCCAGCAGCCCCGTGGCCGCGTTTCTGGGATCAACCTCCTACGAGCAGTACTTC.

This clonotype was counted at least ten times. The CDR3 DNA reads as TGCAGTGCCCCGGTCCGACGGGAACGCTACGAGCAGTACTTC. Translating it yields CSAPVRRERYEQYF. The rearrangement links TRBV20-1 to TRBJ2-7; perhaps TRBD2 as D (5 bases). Trimming removed 6 bases at V and 3 bases at J, with 18 bases between. The CDR3 is 14 amino acids. Germline-derived CDR1 and CDR2 are DFQATT and SNEGSKA (reference sequence).

This clonotype was counted ten times or more. A much larger clone lies one base from this, so it may be a read error. Since no conserved phenylalanine or tryptophan closes the CDR3, a read error is the likely cause. The DNA of the CDR3 is TGTGCCAGCAGCCCGACACAGGGAATTAATGGCTACACCCTC. Translated, it gives CASSPTQGINGYTL. The chain employs TRBV12-3 or TRBV12-4 and TRBJ1-2; D may be TRBD1 (6 bases). There are 14 residues in the CDR3. The V end lost 6 bases, the J end lost 6 bases, and 17 bases lay between the germline ends.

This clonotype was picked up one time. The chain links TRBV7-9 to TRBJ2-5; 8 nucleotides match TRBD1. The V gene's germline CDR1 is SEHNR and CDR2 FQNEAQ (reference sequence). Losses at the gene ends were 4 bases for V and 13 bases for J; bases not matched to a gene: 8. This CDR3 spans 12 amino acids. DNA for the CDR3: TGTGCCAGCAGCTCGGACAGGGATGTTCCGTACTTC. Translated: CASSSDRDVPYF.

There are a few counts of this clonotype. The rearrangement links TRBV4-1 to TRBJ2-7, with D maybe TRBD2 (6 bases). Germline V gene sequence: CDR1 MGHRA, CDR2 YSYEKL. Trimming stripped 3 bases from V and 2 bases from J, with 11 bases between. The CDR3 spans 14 residues. The CDR3 DNA sequence: TGCGCCAGCAGCCAGGTGGGGGGAACCTACGAGCAGTACTTC. It translates to CASSQVGGTYEQYF.

As regards this clonotype: One base away lies a much larger clone, so this may be a sequencing read error. The chain combines TRBV11-2 with TRBJ1-1; 9 bases agree with TRBD1. The CDR3 spans 17 residues. V trimming: 3 bases; J trimming: 4 bases; junction bases outside the gene matches: 12. Per the germline V gene, CDR1 is SGHAT and CDR2 is FQNNGV. The CDR3 reads CASSFRDRVRGGTEAFF. CDR3 coding DNA: TGTGCCAGCAGCTTCCGGGACAGGGTACGTGGAGGCACTGAAGCTTTCTTT.

The chain has TRBV12-3 or TRBV12-4 and TRBJ2-7; no reliable D call. Trimming shortened V by 1 base and J by 4 bases, and 8 bases separated the two germline ends. This CDR3 is 13 amino acids long. The CDR3 nucleotides are TGTGCCAGCAGTTTAGATCCGGGTTACGAGCAGTACTTC. This sequence encodes CASSLDPGYEQYF.

The rearrangement uses TRBV20-1 and TRBJ2-4, with unresolved D. CDR3 length equals 15 residues. From germline, CDR1 is DFQATT and CDR2 SNEGSKA (reference sequence). The V end was cut by 0 bases, the J end by 1 base, with 10 bases between. DNA of the CDR3: TGCAGTGCTAGAGATGAAGGGTGGGCCAAAAACATTCAGTACTTC. Amino acid sequence: CSARDEGWAKNIQYF.

This clonotype appeared many times. The rearrangement uses TRBV6-1 and TRBJ1-1; D not certain. The CDR3 is made up of 14 amino acids. Trimming stripped 3 bases from V and 1 base from J, with 9 bases between. From germline, CDR1 is MNHNS and CDR2 SASEGT. The CDR3 bases are TGTGCCAGCAGTGAGCGGTACTCGAACACTGAAGCTTTCTTT. It yields the protein CASSERYSNTEAFF.

This clonotype has ten or more counts. The chain combines TRBV7-8 with TRBJ2-6, with 14 positions matching TRBD2. V was pared by 10 bases and J by 3 bases, with 11 bases of the junction left unmatched. The CDR3 loop spans 18 amino acids. Germline lookup yields CDR1 SGHVS and CDR2 FQNEAQ. In nucleotides, the CDR3 is TGTGCCACTGATATGGGACTAGCGGGAGTACGTGGGGCCAACGTCCTGACTTTC. This encodes CATDMGLAGVRGANVLTF.

A remark on this clonotype: A much larger clone lies one base from this, so it may be a read error. As the CDR3 is not closed by the conserved phenylalanine or tryptophan, this likely results from a read error. The chain couples TRBV20-1 to TRBJ2-5; possibly TRBD1 or TRBD2 for D (5 bases each). The CDR3 runs to 14 residues. V dropped 6 bases and J dropped 5 bases, with 19 bases sitting between them. Per germline, CDR1 DFQATT and CDR2 SNEGSKA (reference sequence). Here the CDR3 reads CSAIPGPKWETQYL. In DNA form, the CDR3 reads TGCAGTGCGATACCGGGACCGAAATGGGAGACCCAGTACCTC.

This clonotype has ten or more counts. V usage is TRBV2 and J usage is TRBJ1-3; D possibly corresponds to TRBD1 (6 bases). Looked up from germline, CDR1 is SNHLY and CDR2 is FYNNEI. V lost 2 bases and J lost 2, with 10 bases in between. This CDR3 comprises 15 residues. The CDR3 DNA is TGTGCCAGCAGTGAATTCAGGGGTACTGGAAACACCATATATTTT. Its protein product is CASSEFRGTGNTIYF. The complete variable domain, with remaining parts taken from reference TRBV2 and TRBJ1-3, reads EPEVTQTPSHQVTQMGQEVILRCVPISNHLYFYWYRQILGQKVEFLVSFYNNEISEKSEIFDDQFSVERPDGSNFTLKIRSTKLEDSAMYFCASSEFRGTGNTIYFGEGSWLTVV.

This clonotype has at least ten counts. This chain connects TRBV7-8 to TRBJ2-7; D is uncertain. In germline, CDR1 is SGHVS, CDR2 FQNEAQ. Trimming took off 1 base at V and 2 bases at J, with 6 bases between the two ends. CDR3 length: 13 residues. Here the CDR3 DNA reads TGTGCCAGCAGCTTAGGTTACACCTACGAGCAGTACTTC. It specifies CASSLGYTYEQYF.

This clonotype was seen a handful of times. The J gene is TRBJ2-3, the V gene TRBV12-5; D gene ambiguous. There are 13 residues in the CDR3. Trimming pared 5 bases from V and 0 bases from J, leaving 6 bases between. Germline V gene lookup returns CDR1 LGHNT and CDR2 FRNRAP. CDR3 protein: CASGPDSTDTQYF. The DNA for the CDR3 is TGTGCTAGTGGTCCCGACAGCACAGATACGCAGTATTTT.

This chain uses TRBV5-1 with TRBJ2-7, with D tentatively TRBD1 (6 bases). The CDR3 is 15 residues long. The V gene's germline CDR1 is SGHRS and CDR2 YFSETQ. V was cut by 2 bases and J by 2 bases, with 14 bases left in between. As DNA, the CDR3 is TGCGCCAGCAGCTTTTACCAGGGGAAGACCTACGAGCAGTACTTC. It yields the protein CASSFYQGKTYEQYF.

This clonotype was observed at least ten times. The CDR3 here is CASSLVQTSGKPPSYEQYF. The DNA for the CDR3 is TGTGCCAGCAGCTTAGTACAGACTAGCGGGAAACCCCCCTCGTACGAGCAGTACTTC. This chain connects TRBV11-2 to TRBJ2-7; 11 nucleotides agree with TRBD2. There are 19 residues in the CDR3. V shed 1 base and J 4 bases; nucleotides not matched to a gene: 15. Germline V gives CDR1 SGHAT, CDR2 FQNNGV. Using reference TRBV11-2 and TRBJ2-7 for the parts outside the CDR3, the full variable domain is EAGVAQSPRYKIIEKRQSVAFWCNPISGHATLYWYQQILGQGPKLLIQFQNNGVVDDSQLPKDRFSAERLKGVDSTLKIQPAKLEDSAVYLCASSLVQTSGKPPSYEQYFGPGTRLTVT.

The rearrangement uses TRBV19 and TRBJ1-2; D not resolved. In germline, CDR1 is LNHDA, CDR2 SQIVND (reference sequence). V was trimmed by 9 bases and J by 0 bases, leaving 11 bases between them. This CDR3 has 13 amino acids. The DNA for the CDR3 is TGTGCCAGCCTTGGGTCCCCTAACTATGGCTACACCTTC. Protein sequence: CASLGSPNYGYTF. The complete variable domain, with remaining parts taken from reference TRBV19 and TRBJ1-2, reads DGGITQSPKYLFRKEGQNVTLSCEQNLNHDAMYWYRQDPGQGLRLIYYSQIVNDFQKGDIAEGYSVSREKKESFPLTVTSAQKNPTAFYLCASLGSPNYGYTFGSGTRLTVV.